The present T cell receptor (beta chain) was sequenced within a study of cytotoxic CD8 clonotypes in ibrutinib-treated CLL. The data were produced by immunoSEQ multiplex PCR, yet TCRdb's version contains in-frame clones alone and is incomplete. Of about 140,000 clones listed, approximately 75% are singletons. Study-wide points: Few clonotypes were public, and these shrank or held steady under treatment.

This clone has just one count. What it recognizes is unknown. Trimming cost V 0 bases and J 10 bases, with 7 bases left between them. The germline CDR1 and CDR2 sequences are SEHNR and FQNEAQ (reference sequence). The CDR3 has 12 residues. The V gene is TRBV7-9, the J gene TRBJ2-1, with D possibly TRBD1 on 6 matching bases. The receptor was derived from a human donor with chronic lymphocytic leukemia. The source material was PBMCs, sampled after 12 months of ibrutinib treatment. CDR3 protein: CASSLAGGEQFF. The CDR3 DNA is TGTGCCAGCAGCTTAGCTGGGGGCGAGCAGTTCTTC.